This T cell receptor (beta chain) was recorded in a study of cytomegalovirus exposure and HLA in healthy donors. Whole-study findings and limits: The study put around 180 TCR beta chains on its list as cytomegalovirus-associated. In vitro checks showed that a few CMV-associated chains really do target CMV antigens.

In the case of this clone: Its antigen is unknown.

Repertoires were generated with immunoSEQ multiplex PCR, while TCRdb's copy carries only in-frame clones and drops some. The sample has approximately 150,000 clones, about nine tenths seen once; the top ten hold 0.6% to 0.8%. The receptor's source is a man younger than 30 in good health and CMV-seronegative. The specimen sequenced was PBMCs.

For the CDR3, the DNA is TGTGCCAGCAGTGCTGGACTAGCGGGGAACGAGCAGTTCTTC. Protein product: CASSAGLAGNEQFF. V and J are TRBV2 and TRBJ2-1; TRBD2 matches at 12 bases. The germline gives CDR1 SNHLY, CDR2 FYNNEI. The CDR3 totals 14 residues. V lost 4 bases, J lost 10 bases, and 5 bases stayed unmatched.